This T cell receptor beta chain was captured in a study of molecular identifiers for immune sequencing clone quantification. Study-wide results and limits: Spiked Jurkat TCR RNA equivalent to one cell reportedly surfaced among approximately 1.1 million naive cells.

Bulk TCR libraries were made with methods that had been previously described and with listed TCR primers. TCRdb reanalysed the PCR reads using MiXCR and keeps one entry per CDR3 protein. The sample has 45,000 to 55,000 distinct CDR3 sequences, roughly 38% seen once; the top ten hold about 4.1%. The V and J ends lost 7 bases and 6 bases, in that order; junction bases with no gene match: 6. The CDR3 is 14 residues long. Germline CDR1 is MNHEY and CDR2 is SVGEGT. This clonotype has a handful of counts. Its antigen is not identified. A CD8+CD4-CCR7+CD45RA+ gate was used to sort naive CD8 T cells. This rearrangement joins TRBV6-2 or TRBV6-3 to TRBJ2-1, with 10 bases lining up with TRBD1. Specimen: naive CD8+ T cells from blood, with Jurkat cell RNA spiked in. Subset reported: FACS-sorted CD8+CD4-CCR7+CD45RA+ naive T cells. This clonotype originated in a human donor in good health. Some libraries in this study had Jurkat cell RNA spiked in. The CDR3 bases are TGTGCCAGCACCGACTGGACAGGGGGCAATGAGCAGTTCTTC. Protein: CASTDWTGGNEQFF.